This T cell receptor (beta chain) derives from a study of cytomegalovirus exposure and HLA in healthy donors. Looking at the study overall: When 398 donors were genotyped, around 77% of them were found to fall in the Caucasian-associated ancestry cluster. The study's findings and limits: Presence/absence comparisons presumed near-even sequencing depth among donors.

Of note for this clone: The antigen is unknown.

Primers: 60 Vbeta forward and 13 Jbeta reverse. Clones were sequenced by immunoSEQ multiplex PCR, and TCRdb holds only the in-frame ones, with some missing. The sample carries 150,000 to 200,000 clones, roughly 77% recorded once. The receptor comes from a woman between 18 and 30 years old in good health and CMV-seronegative. The sample consisted of PBMCs.

The CDR3 DNA reads TGTGCCAGTAGTCTGTCCGGGACAGGGTCCACATGGACCCAGTACTTC. Translating gives CASSLSGTGSTWTQYF. The chain couples TRBV19 to TRBJ2-5, with TRBD1 matching 9 bases. The CDR3 totals 16 residues. V dropped 5 bases and J dropped 7; count of bases not matched to a gene: 14. Per germline, CDR1 LNHDA and CDR2 SQIVND (reference sequence).